These T cell receptor beta chains were read from a single sample in a study of shared clonotypes between healthy human individuals. TCRdb's copy holds only in-frame clones and misses some; the assay was immunoSEQ multiplex PCR. The table records 850,000 to 1,200,000 clones, approximately 72% of them present only once. Specimen: memory CD4+ T cells sorted from blood. These receptors originate from a man aged 18 to 30 in good health. The CDR3 runs from the conserved cysteine through the conserved F or W. Each record gives: clone size, J gene, D gene, V gene, CDR3 DNA, CDR3 protein. D genes are given only for firm matches. Clone size is shown for a subset of rows, as once, few, many or a class of expanded clone.

abundance: -
j_gene: TRBJ2-3
d_gene: -
v_gene: TRBV11-3
CDR3nt: TGTGCCAGCAGTCAATCCTATACGCAGTATTTT
CDR3aa: CASSQSYTQYF

abundance: -
j_gene: TRBJ2-7
d_gene: TRBD2
v_gene: TRBV6-6
CDR3nt: TGTGCCAGCAGTTCACTAGCGGGAGGCCGTGAGCAGTACTTC
CDR3aa: CASSSLAGGREQYF

abundance: -
j_gene: TRBJ2-3
d_gene: -
v_gene: TRBV19
CDR3nt: TGTGCCAGTAGTAGGCAGGGGATAAGCACAGATACGCAGTATTTT
CDR3aa: CASSRQGISTDTQYF

abundance: -
j_gene: TRBJ2-3
d_gene: -
v_gene: TRBV7-2
CDR3nt: TGTGCCAGCAGCTTAGAGGGAACATACACAGATACGCAGTATTTT
CDR3aa: CASSLEGTYTDTQYF

abundance: -
j_gene: TRBJ1-4
d_gene: TRBD1
v_gene: TRBV11-2
CDR3nt: TGTGCCAGCAGCGAGGGGGTAACACAGGGGATTTGGGAAAAACTGTTTTTT
CDR3aa: CASSEGVTQGIWEKLFF

abundance: -
j_gene: TRBJ2-3
d_gene: -
v_gene: TRBV5-8
CDR3nt: TGTGCCATGGCCGCGCGGAGAGGCACAGATACGCAGTATTTT
CDR3aa: CAMAARRGTDTQYF

abundance: -
j_gene: TRBJ1-5
d_gene: -
v_gene: TRBV6-1
CDR3nt: TGTGCCAGCAGTGACGGGACCTCTAGCAATCAGCCCCAGCATTTT
CDR3aa: CASSDGTSSNQPQHF

abundance: -
j_gene: TRBJ2-1
d_gene: -
v_gene: TRBV7-8
CDR3nt: TGTGCCAGCAGCTTACGGGGGGCCAAAGGCAATGAGCAGTTCTTC
CDR3aa: CASSLRGAKGNEQFF

abundance: -
j_gene: TRBJ2-1
d_gene: TRBD1
v_gene: TRBV27
CDR3nt: TGTGCCAGCAGTCCAGGGGGCGGCCCCTTAAATGAGCAGTTCTTC
CDR3aa: CASSPGGGPLNEQFF

abundance: many
j_gene: TRBJ2-3
d_gene: -
v_gene: TRBV2
CDR3nt: TGTGCCAGCCTGAGCCTTCTGACGACTAGAGTCCTCGCAGATACGCAGTATTTT
CDR3aa: CASLSLLTTRVLADTQYF

abundance: -
j_gene: TRBJ1-5
d_gene: -
v_gene: TRBV19
CDR3nt: TGTGCCAGTCGGACAGATTCTTTTAGCAATCAGCCCCAGCATTTT
CDR3aa: CASRTDSFSNQPQHF

abundance: -
j_gene: TRBJ2-2
d_gene: -
v_gene: TRBV9
CDR3nt: TGTGCCAGCAGCGCCATTGCTTATTTACGGACCGGGGAGCTGTTTTTT
CDR3aa: CASSAIAYLRTGELFF

abundance: once
j_gene: TRBJ2-7
d_gene: TRBD1
v_gene: TRBV7-2
CDR3nt: TGTGCCAGCAGCTTAGTAATCGGACAGGGCCACGAGCAGTACTTC
CDR3aa: CASSLVIGQGHEQYF

abundance: -
j_gene: TRBJ1-6
d_gene: TRBD1
v_gene: TRBV7-3
CDR3nt: TGTGCCAGCAGCTTAGACAGGGGCAATTCACCCCTCCACTTT
CDR3aa: CASSLDRGNSPLHF

abundance: -
j_gene: TRBJ2-6
d_gene: -
v_gene: TRBV29-1
CDR3nt: TGCAGCGCGACGCAGGGACCTGGGGCCAACGTCCTGACTTTC
CDR3aa: CSATQGPGANVLTF

abundance: once
j_gene: TRBJ1-1
d_gene: TRBD1
v_gene: TRBV28
CDR3nt: TGTGCCAGCACCGAAGGGGGCTTCGCTGAAGCTTTCTTT
CDR3aa: CASTEGGFAEAFF

abundance: few
j_gene: TRBJ1-1
d_gene: -
v_gene: TRBV2
CDR3nt: TGTGCCAGCAGTCTTAACACTGAAGCTTTCTTT
CDR3aa: CASSLNTEAFF

abundance: -
j_gene: TRBJ1-1
d_gene: -
v_gene: TRBV5-1
CDR3nt: TGCGCCAGCAGCTTTACAACCTCGGGGGCCACTGAAGCTTTCTTT
CDR3aa: CASSFTTSGATEAFF

abundance: -
j_gene: TRBJ1-1
d_gene: TRBD1
v_gene: TRBV5-6
CDR3nt: TGTGCCAGCAGCGCCCTGGACAGGGGGACTGAAGCTTTCTTT
CDR3aa: CASSALDRGTEAFF

abundance: -
j_gene: TRBJ2-7
d_gene: TRBD2
v_gene: TRBV5-5
CDR3nt: TGTGCCAGCAGCCCGGGGGGGACGGCATACGAGCAGTACTTC
CDR3aa: CASSPGGTAYEQYF

abundance: -
j_gene: TRBJ2-4
d_gene: -
v_gene: TRBV7-8
CDR3nt: TGTGCCAGCAGCTTAGAAGGACGGGGAGGAAACATTCAGTACTTC
CDR3aa: CASSLEGRGGNIQYF

abundance: once
j_gene: TRBJ1-1
d_gene: -
v_gene: TRBV6-5
CDR3nt: TGTGCCAGCAGGCCCCTCGGTATAGGCACTGAAGCTTTCTTT
CDR3aa: CASRPLGIGTEAFF

abundance: -
j_gene: TRBJ2-6
d_gene: -
v_gene: TRBV5-4
CDR3nt: TGTGCCAGCAGCCCCCCCATACCCGGCTCTGGGGCCAACGTCCTGACTTTC
CDR3aa: CASSPPIPGSGANVLTF

abundance: -
j_gene: TRBJ1-6
d_gene: -
v_gene: TRBV10-3
CDR3nt: TGTGCCATCGCGGACCCTTATAATTCACCCCTCCACTTT
CDR3aa: CAIADPYNSPLHF

abundance: -
j_gene: TRBJ2-1
d_gene: TRBD2
v_gene: TRBV18
CDR3nt: TGTGCCAGCTCACAGGGCGGGGGGGCCTATGAGCAGTTCTTC
CDR3aa: CASSQGGGAYEQFF

abundance: -
j_gene: TRBJ1-1
d_gene: -
v_gene: TRBV28
CDR3nt: TGTGCCAGCGGCGGGACAAGGGCTTTCTTT
CDR3aa: CASGGTRAFF

abundance: many
j_gene: TRBJ2-3
d_gene: TRBD2
v_gene: TRBV6-1
CDR3nt: TGTGCCAGCAGTGAAGCAAGTTTGGGGAGGGGTAGGGCAGATACGCAGTATTTT
CDR3aa: CASSEASLGRGRADTQYF

abundance: -
j_gene: TRBJ2-5
d_gene: -
v_gene: TRBV4-1
CDR3nt: TGCGCCAGCAGCCAAGAGGCGCAAGAGACCCAGTACTTC
CDR3aa: CASSQEAQETQYF

abundance: -
j_gene: TRBJ1-3
d_gene: -
v_gene: TRBV5-1
CDR3nt: TGCGCCAGCAGAACCAGGGACTCTGGAAACACCATATATTTT
CDR3aa: CASRTRDSGNTIYF